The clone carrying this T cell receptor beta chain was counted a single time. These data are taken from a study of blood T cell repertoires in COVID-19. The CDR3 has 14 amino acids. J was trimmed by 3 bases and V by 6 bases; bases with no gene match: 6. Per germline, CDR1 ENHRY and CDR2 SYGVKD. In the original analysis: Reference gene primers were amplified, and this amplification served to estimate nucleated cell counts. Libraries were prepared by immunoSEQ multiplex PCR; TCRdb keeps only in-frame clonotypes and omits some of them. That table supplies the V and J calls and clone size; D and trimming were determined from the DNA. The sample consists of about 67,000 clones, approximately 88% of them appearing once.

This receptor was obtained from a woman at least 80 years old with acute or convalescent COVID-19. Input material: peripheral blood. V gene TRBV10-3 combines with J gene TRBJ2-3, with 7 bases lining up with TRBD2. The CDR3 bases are TGTGCCATCAGACGGACTAGTCTGACAGATACGCAGTATTTT. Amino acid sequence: CAIRRTSLTDTQYF.